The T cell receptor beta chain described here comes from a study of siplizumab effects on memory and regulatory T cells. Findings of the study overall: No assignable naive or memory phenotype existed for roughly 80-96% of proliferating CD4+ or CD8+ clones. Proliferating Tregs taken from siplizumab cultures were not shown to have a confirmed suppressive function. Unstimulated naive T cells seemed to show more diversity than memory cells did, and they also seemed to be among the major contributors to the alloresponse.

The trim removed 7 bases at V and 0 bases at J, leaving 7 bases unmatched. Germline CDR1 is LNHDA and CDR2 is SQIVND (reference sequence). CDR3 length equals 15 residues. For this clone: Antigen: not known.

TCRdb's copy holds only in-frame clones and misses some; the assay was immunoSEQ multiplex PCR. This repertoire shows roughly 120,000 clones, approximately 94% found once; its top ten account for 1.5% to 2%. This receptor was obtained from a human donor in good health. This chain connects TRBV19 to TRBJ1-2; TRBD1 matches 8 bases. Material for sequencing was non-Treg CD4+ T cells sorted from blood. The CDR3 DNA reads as TGTGCCAGTATGGGACAGGAGGCCGCTAACTATGGCTACACCTTC. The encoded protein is CASMGQEAANYGYTF. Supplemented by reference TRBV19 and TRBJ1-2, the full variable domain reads DGGITQSPKYLFRKEGQNVTLSCEQNLNHDAMYWYRQDPGQGLRLIYYSQIVNDFQKGDIAEGYSVSREKKESFPLTVTSAQKNPTAFYLCASMGQEAANYGYTFGSGTRLTVV.